A selection of T cell receptor beta chains follows, all from one sample in a study of cytomegalovirus exposure and HLA in healthy donors. Some clones are missing from TCRdb's copy, which holds only in-frame ones; the method was immunoSEQ multiplex PCR. The sample carries about 170,000 clones, around nine tenths recorded once. The sequenced material came from PBMCs. The receptors here all came from a young woman in good health and CMV-seronegative. CDR3s include the opening cysteine and the closing phenylalanine or tryptophan.

V gene,CDR3 protein
TRBV7-2,CASSLGIEPYEQYF
TRBV14,CASSQGPSPETQYF
TRBV15,CATSRENPLTGVNSPLHF
TRBV9,CASSVYIGDTEAFF
TRBV30,CAWSLFKAGNTIYF
TRBV11-2,CASSQGTWGTGELFF
TRBV9,CASSVHGVSYNEQFF
TRBV7-2,CASSSQRGPYEQYF
TRBV30,CAWKQDRANVLTF
TRBV2,CASRAGTGGYSNQPQHF
TRBV4-1,CASSQGGWEGINEKLFF
TRBV2,CATIRTNGEAFF
TRBV6-5,CASTDGRGYEQYF
TRBV30,CAWSEGGETEAFF
TRBV2,CASNWVAEETQYF
TRBV7-2,CASSFKRGPEKLFF
TRBV5-1,CASSWGPQGAYNEQFF
TRBV6-6,CASSSLPDRAGNTIYF
TRBV20-1,CSAGSRGTQYF
TRBV30,CAWSPQRSGANVLTF
TRBV6-5,CASSYSRDRTYEQYF
TRBV5-1,CASSLGSGSSYNEQFF